Below are 10 T cell receptor beta chains sequenced from a single sample in a study of T cell responses to AZD1222 COVID-19 vaccine (dated by TCRdb to the early 2020s). The sample's time point, from its label and the paper: about 28 days (+/-7) after the second vaccine dose. The library was produced with the immunoSEQ multiplex PCR assay. Entries here come from immuneACCESS through TCRdb and include only in-frame sequences with V and J called. Some clones fail to appear in such tables; in the studies checked, an unresolved V gene covers under half of the shortfall, and the cause of the remainder is unknown. This sample holds 90,000 or so clones; roughly nine tenths were observed only once. In total, the top ten clones hold about 5.7% of the sample. The input for sequencing was peripheral blood, taken 28 days after the second AZD1222 dose. Source of these receptors: an adult who received the AZD1222 COVID-19 vaccine.

This chain uses TRBV2 with TRBJ2-3; TRBD2 matches 7 bases. J gave up 0 bases and V 4 bases, and 7 bases lay outside the gene matches. This CDR3 is built from 16 residues. The germline CDR1 and CDR2 sequences are SNHLY and FYNNEI. As DNA, the CDR3 is TGTGCCAGCAGTGGGCGGCTAGCGGCGAGCACAGATACGCAGTATTTT. This encodes CASSGRLAASTDTQYF. Based on the CDR3 plus reference TRBV2 and TRBJ2-3, the full variable domain is EPEVTQTPSHQVTQMGQEVILRCVPISNHLYFYWYRQILGQKVEFLVSFYNNEISEKSEIFDDQFSVERPDGSNFTLKIRSTKLEDSAMYFCASSGRLAASTDTQYFGPGTRLTVL.

V is TRBV4-2 and J is TRBJ1-3; 9 positions match TRBD1. The CDR3 has 17 amino acids. Per germline, CDR1 LGHNA and CDR2 YNFKEQ. V shed 0 bases and J 4 bases; nucleotides not matched to a gene: 7. Here the CDR3 DNA reads TGTGCCAGCAGCCAAGAAGGGACAGGGAGATCAGGAAACACCATATATTTT. It is translated as CASSQEGTGRSGNTIYF.

This clone was seen a single time. The CDR3 spells CASARGNTEAFF. CDR3 nucleotide sequence: TGTGCCAGCGCCAGGGGGAACACTGAAGCTTTCTTT. The chain couples TRBV2 to TRBJ1-1; D is possibly TRBD1 (6 bases). The V end was cut by 8 bases, the J end by 1 base, with 8 bases between. The germline CDR1 and CDR2 sequences are SNHLY and FYNNEI. The CDR3 totals 12 residues.

V gene TRBV10-3 combines with J gene TRBJ2-7; possibly TRBD2 for D (5 bases). V was clipped by 2 bases and J by 3 bases, with 5 bases between them. This CDR3 comprises 12 residues. CDR1 and CDR2 (germline): ENHRY, SYGVKD. This CDR3 reads CAISEGGYEQYF. The CDR3 DNA sequence: TGTGCCATCAGTGAGGGAGGCTACGAGCAGTACTTC.

CDR3 amino acids: CASSLEGIQYF. CDR3 coding DNA: TGTGCCAGCAGCCTTGAAGGAATTCAGTACTTC. This sequence joins TRBV5-4 and TRBJ2-4; D unclear. Trimming shortened V by 4 bases and J by 10 bases, and 9 bases separated the two germline ends. The CDR3 covers 11 residues. CDR1 and CDR2 (germline): SGHNT, YYREEE (reference sequence).

This clone was counted a few times. The chain is built from TRBV4-2 and TRBJ1-1; no clear D gene. The CDR3 spans 15 residues. Germline V CDR1 and CDR2: LGHNA, YNFKEQ. Trimming pared 0 bases from V and 5 bases from J, leaving 13 bases between. CDR3 DNA sequence: TGTGCCAGCAGCCAAGATTGGGAGGGTCGGACTGAAGCTTTCTTT. Translating it yields CASSQDWEGRTEAFF.

The rearrangement links TRBV6-5 to TRBJ1-2; no clear D. Germline V lookup: CDR1 MNHEY, CDR2 SVGAGI. The CDR3 contains 14 residues. Trimming stripped 2 bases from V and 5 bases from J, with 12 bases between. Written as DNA, the CDR3 is TGTGCCAGCAGTTACCGTTCCCAGGCTTATGGCTACACCTTC. This translates into CASSYRSQAYGYTF.

V is TRBV7-9 and J is TRBJ2-1; TRBD1 matches at 7 bases. CDR1 and CDR2 from the germline V gene are SEHNR and FQNEAQ (reference sequence). This CDR3 is built from 13 residues. The V gene end was trimmed by 4 bases and the J gene end by 9 bases; junction bases not matched to a gene: 6. The CDR3: CASSSGQISEQFF. The CDR3 DNA reads TGTGCCAGCAGCTCGGGACAGATTAGTGAGCAGTTCTTC.

The J gene is TRBJ2-6, the V gene TRBV5-1; unclear D gene. Looked up from germline, CDR1 is SGHRS and CDR2 is YFSETQ. V lost 5 bases and J lost 2, with 11 bases in between. The length of the CDR3 is 15 residues. The CDR3 nucleotides are TGCGCCAGCAGATTCGAAGGTCCTGGGGCCAACGTCCTGACTTTC. Encoded protein: CASRFEGPGANVLTF.

V usage is TRBV6-5 and J usage is TRBJ2-3, with a tentative D call TRBD1 (5 bases). Germline V gene data show CDR1 as MNHEY and CDR2 as SVGAGI. The CDR3 totals 15 residues. Trimming removed 2 bases at V and 4 bases at J, with 13 bases between. CDR3 DNA: TGTGCCAGCAGTTACACCGGACAACGGGCAGATACGCAGTATTTT. The encoded protein is CASSYTGQRADTQYF.